This is a list of T cell receptor beta chains from one sample in a study of blood T cell repertoires in COVID-19. Here immunoSEQ multiplex PCR was the method, and the copy in TCRdb shows in-frame clones only, minus some. The data hold just over 250,000 clones, with approximately 88% observed a single time. Material: peripheral blood. The receptors originated from a woman aged 70-85 years with COVID-19, enrolled during active disease. CDR3s include the opening cysteine and the closing phenylalanine or tryptophan. Fields, in order: clone size, J gene, V gene, D gene, CDR3 DNA, CDR3 protein. A D gene is named only where the DNA matches it firmly. Only some rows state a clone size, as once, few, many or a class for expanded clones.

. | TRBJ1-6 | TRBV6-5 | . | TGTGCCAGCAGCCGAGACGCGGTAAATTCACCCCTCCACTTT | CASSRDAVNSPLHF
. | TRBJ2-1 | TRBV5-6 | TRBD2 | TGTGCCAGCAGCCCTTCTAGCGGCAAGCAGTTCTTC | CASSPSSGKQFF
. | TRBJ2-5 | TRBV29-1 | TRBD2 | TGCAGCGTTTGTACTAGCGGAACCTGGGGGACCCAGTACTTC | CSVCTSGTWGTQYF
. | TRBJ1-1 | TRBV5-5 | TRBD1 | TGTGCCAGCAGCCGACAGGGAGCCACTGAAGCTTTCTTT | CASSRQGATEAFF
. | TRBJ1-5 | TRBV7-2 | TRBD1 | TGTGCCAGCAGCCCACGACAGGGTTTATATCAGCCCCAGCATTTT | CASSPRQGLYQPQHF
. | TRBJ2-2 | TRBV27 | . | TGTGCCAGCAGTTTACTGCAGGGATTTGGCGGGGAGCTGTTTTTT | CASSLLQGFGGELFF
. | TRBJ2-3 | TRBV12-3/TRBV12-4 | . | TGTGCCAGCAGTTTCTCGGCAGATACGCAGTATTTT | CASSFSADTQYF
. | TRBJ2-1 | TRBV20-1 | . | TGCAGTGCTAGTGGAGAGAGCTCCTACAATGAGCAGTTCTTC | CSASGESSYNEQFF
. | TRBJ1-2 | TRBV6-5 | TRBD1 | TGTGCCAGCAGTAGGGACAGAACCTATGGCTACACCTTC | CASSRDRTYGYTF
. | TRBJ2-7 | TRBV29-1 | . | TGCAGCGTTGAAGGGCGGGTCGGGAGAACCCACGAGCAGTACTTC | CSVEGRVGRTHEQYF
. | TRBJ1-4 | TRBV15 | TRBD1 | TGTGCCACCAGCAGAGGAACAGGGGGCAATAATGAAAAACTGTTTTTT | CATSRGTGGNNEKLFF
. | TRBJ1-3 | TRBV28 | TRBD1 | TGTGCCAGCAGAGGGACAGGGTTAAGAAACACCATATATTTT | CASRGTGLRNTIYF
once | TRBJ1-4 | TRBV3-1/TRBV3-2 | TRBD1 | TGTGCCAGCAGCCGCATATCTGTAACAGGGGATAGTGAAAAACTGTTTTTT | CASSRISVTGDSEKLFF
. | TRBJ1-1 | TRBV11-2 | . | TGTGCCAGCAGCATCGGTTCTGAAGCTTTCTTT | CASSIGSEAFF
. | TRBJ1-1 | TRBV6-5 | TRBD1 | TGTGCCAGCAGTTCGACCAGGGGGCACACTGAAGCTTTCTTT | CASSSTRGHTEAFF
. | TRBJ2-7 | TRBV4-1 | . | TGCGCCAGCAGCCCAACCCGGCAGGGAATGAAGGAGCAGTACTTC | CASSPTRQGMKEQYF
. | TRBJ2-7 | TRBV27 | . | TGTGCCACTGCGGATCCACCCTACGAGCAGTACTTC | CATADPPYEQYF
. | TRBJ1-3 | TRBV3-1/TRBV3-2 | TRBD1 | TGTGCCAGCAGCCAGGGGGACAGCTTCTCTGGAAACACCATATATTTT | CASSQGDSFSGNTIYF
. | TRBJ2-1 | TRBV6-6 | . | TGTGCCAGCAGTTACTTTGGACTCAATGAGCAGTTCTTC | CASSYFGLNEQFF
. | TRBJ2-7 | TRBV19 | TRBD1 | TGTGCCAGTAGTATAAAACAGGGACAGTCCTACGAGCAGTACTTC | CASSIKQGQSYEQYF
. | TRBJ1-6 | TRBV30 | TRBD1 | TGTGCCTGGAGTGACAGGGGGCCGTCTGGTAATTCACCCCTCCACTTT | CAWSDRGPSGNSPLHF
. | TRBJ2-3 | TRBV6-5 | . | TGTGCCAGCTTCCGCAGGATCACAGATACGCAGTATTTT | CASFRRITDTQYF
. | TRBJ1-6 | TRBV15 | TRBD1 | TGTGCCACCAGCAGAGATAAGACAGGGGCGAGCTCCTATAATTCACCCCTCCACTTT | CATSRDKTGASSYNSPLHF
. | TRBJ2-6 | TRBV5-1 | . | TGCGCCAGCAGCTTGGACATTGGGGCCAACGTCCTGACTTTC | CASSLDIGANVLTF
. | TRBJ2-1 | TRBV30 | . | TGTGCCTGGAGTGTGGACAAAAACAATGAGCAGTTCTTC | CAWSVDKNNEQFF
. | TRBJ1-5 | TRBV5-5 | . | TGTGCCAGCAGACTTAACGATGATCAGCCCCAGCATTTT | CASRLNDDQPQHF